This T cell receptor (beta chain) was captured by sequencing in a study of blood T cell dynamics during melanoma immunotherapy. Study-wide context: Metastatic melanoma patients received first-line pembrolizumab or nivolumab plus ipilimumab.

Regarding this clone: Its antigen is still unknown.

Germline loops: CDR1 SGHRS, CDR2 YFSETQ. V was cut by 4 bases and J by 3 bases, with 13 bases left in between. This CDR3 is 14 amino acids long. The time point here: week 3, after first cycle of checkpoint inhibitor. One draw preceded checkpoint blockade; another followed its first cycle at week 3. Patients with prior systemic cancer treatment, concomitant immunosuppressants, or other active malignancies were excluded. Produced via immunoSEQ multiplex PCR; TCRdb's table is partial and in-frame only. The table records 8,500 to 13,000 clones, over 80% of them present only once. Study-wide findings and caveats: Unlike progressors, later disease-control patients had W3 repertoires gaining clonality or diversity.

The chain employs TRBV5-1 and TRBJ1-2, with no clear D. The sequence came from a human donor with melanoma. This specimen consisted of blood, obtained from a patient treated with checkpoint blockade. CDR3 sequence (DNA): TGCGCCAGCAGCCCGGGATGGATGGACTATGGCTACACCTTC. Its protein product is CASSPGWMDYGYTF.